The TCR beta chain under discussion was sequenced for a study of blood T cell repertoires in COVID-19. The overall study: Samples representing acute and convalescent COVID-19 were sourced from the United States, Italy and Spain. From T cells, B-cell-depleted T cells, or PBMCs came the material, which was cDNA or gDNA.

In the original processing: Quantification of nucleated cells was approximated via reference gene primer amplification. The method was immunoSEQ multiplex PCR; TCRdb's version includes in-frame clones alone and lacks a portion of them. V, J and clone size are taken as reported in that table, and D and trimming were inferred from the DNA itself. The table lists some 100,000 clones, around 94% of them singletons. Germline-derived CDR1 and CDR2 are SGHRS and YFSETQ. V lost 2 bases and J 1 base, leaving 7 bases between the germline ends. The CDR3 has 13 amino acids. V and J are TRBV5-1 and TRBJ2-7, with D uncertain. The sequencing sample was made of peripheral blood. The receptor was derived from a man aged 45-65 years with active COVID-19. In DNA, the CDR3 is TGCGCCAGCAGCTTCACACAGTCCTACGAGCAGTACTTC. It is translated as CASSFTQSYEQYF.